This T cell receptor beta chain appears in the sequencing data of a study of blood T cell repertoires in COVID-19. The wider study: Acute and convalescent COVID-19 specimens originated in the United States, Italy and Spain. PBMCs, B-cell-depleted T cells, or T cells provided the cDNA or gDNA that made up the material.

The ends lost 2 bases at V and 2 bases at J; junction bases unmatched: 1. CDR1 KGHDR and CDR2 SFDVKD come from the germline V gene. The CDR3 is made up of 16 amino acids. Per the study methods: Cell counts per sample came from amplifying reference gene primers. Some clones are missing from TCRdb's copy, which holds only in-frame ones; the method was immunoSEQ multiplex PCR. That table supplies the V and J calls and clone size; D and trimming were determined from the DNA. This sample has over 300,000 clones; around 87% occur once, and the top ten carry about 7%. The sequence came from a man younger than 35 with active or convalescent COVID-19. The V call is TRBV24-1, the J call TRBJ2-5; 13 bases fit TRBD2. Source material: peripheral blood. DNA of the CDR3: TGTGCCACCAGTGATTCGGGACTAGCGGGGCAAGAGACCCAGTACTTC. It translates to CATSDSGLAGQETQYF.